This TCR beta chain was documented in a study of CD8 T cells in ankylosing spondylitis (dated by TCRdb to about 2017). Notes on the research overall: The study profiled T cell receptor beta repertoires in healthy donors and ankylosing spondylitis patients to find disease-linked TCR variants. In total, the full study cohort was made up of some 100 healthy donors and 25 to 30 ankylosing spondylitis patients. Peripheral blood was sampled, and synovial fluid was additionally collected from ankylosing spondylitis patients. What the work shows at the level of the full study, not this receptor alone: The disease-linked clones showed a CD8+ phenotype and occurred at relatively low frequencies in peripheral blood. A TCR beta motif of eight highly homologous amino acid variants appeared characteristic of blood from ankylosing spondylitis patients. Some motif variants were previously reported in synovial fluid and blood of reactive arthritis patients, suggesting common disease-initiation mechanisms. The disease-linked clones were reported as significantly enriched in matched synovial fluid samples from ankylosing spondylitis patients.

The run used an Illumina HiSeq 2500. Quantitative 5'-RACE with molecular barcodes was used to prepare TCR beta libraries. Turning to the authors' computational methods: A new computational method, built on a probabilistic model of VDJ rearrangement, was used to identify disease-linked TCR variants. TCRdb reworked the public reads: Q25 trimming with fastp, MiXCR clone assembly, productive beta chains retained. Each entry is one CDR3 protein sequence, shown with its most common DNA and genes. Clone size and V and J calls follow TCRdb, not the original study. This sample comprises about 750,000 distinct CDR3 sequences, 19% of them detected only once. The biggest ten clones account for about 19% of the sample. In the case of this clonotype: What this receptor recognizes is not known. The record has no base qualities; no much larger clone is one base away.

From a lookup of the germline V gene, CDR1 and CDR2 are ENHRY and SYGVKD. Trimming at the junction amounts to 0 bases on V and 5 bases on J, and the germline ends lie 17 bases apart. The CDR3 numbers 18 residues from cysteine through phenylalanine. Only the CDR3 portion is preserved as DNA: 54 bases, with reading frame beginning at the first base. The source material was blood, either unsorted or a sorted T cell fraction (not recorded which). The V and J genes are TRBV10-3 and TRBJ1-6, with TRBD1 as a weak D call on 5 bases. The source of this sequence is a male donor with ankylosing spondylitis. The nucleotide sequence is TGTGCCATCAGTGAGTCGCCTGATCCAGGGCGAAATAATTCACCCCTCCACTTT. Its translation reads: CAISESPDPGRNNSPLHF.